This T cell receptor beta chain was documented in a study of T cells in Graves' hyperthyroidism and ophthalmopathy (dated by TCRdb to the late 2010s). A note on the overall study: Peripheral blood samples were taken at the time of initial diagnosis, prior to any treatment. To identify distinguishing TCR V-J signatures, a discovery cohort of around 100 patients was used, comprising 43 with Graves' ophthalmopathy and 57 with stable Graves' hyperthyroidism. Whether ophthalmopathy could be predicted prospectively was tested in an independent validation cohort made up of roughly 19 hyperthyroidism patients plus 17 patients who later progressed to ophthalmopathy. The 100 or so discovery patients were randomly split 7:3 into training and test sets. In addition, the study compared T-cell repertoires in thyroid tissue and in blood from roughly six Graves' hyperthyroidism patients. After blood sampling, hyperthyroidism patients were treated with methimazole at a starting dose of 30 mg daily, and ophthalmopathy patients were treated with high-dose intravenous methylprednisolone. The paper reports TCR Vbeta CDR3 sequencing of approximately 140 peripheral blood samples: under 45 ophthalmopathy, approximately 74 hyperthyroidism and some 17 progressor patients.

The investigation overall reported the following: Sample size was not statistically predetermined, and investigators were not blinded to group allocation. Most expanded thyroid clonotypes (frequency above 0.001) were also detected in blood, a finding suggesting that blood repertoires may reflect thyroid immune responses. During validation, the model predicted progression to ophthalmopathy a median of around six months ahead of onset, with around 71% sensitivity and around 72% specificity. In cross-validation, a model built on a 13 V-J signature told ophthalmopathy apart from stable hyperthyroidism with 85% to 90% sensitivity and roughly 81% specificity, and in testing the same model reached 80%/75%.

Stable Graves' hyperthyroidism was defined as no progression to ophthalmopathy during 18 months of follow-up. Hyperthyroidism patients were newly diagnosed, with disease duration under 2 months, and aged 18 to 65 years. Any patient with an uncontrolled infection, another autoimmune disease, pregnancy or lactation was excluded. Diagnoses relied on clinical symptoms, serum thyroxine and TRAb, thyroid ultrasound and orbital computed tomography. Ficoll-Paque density gradient centrifugation was used to isolate PBMCs from 9.5 to 10 ml of fresh peripheral blood. Total RNA was extracted using Trizol reagent, and RNA quality was assessed on an Agilent 2100 Bioanalyzer. The TCR beta CDR3 regions were amplified from the RNA transcripts. The first round of RT-PCR for the TCR CDR3 was performed with the HTBI primer set and the Qiagen OneStep RT-PCR kit. Libraries were constructed in a second round of multiplex PCR, after which size selection and purification were carried out. Libraries were sequenced paired-end with 100 bp reads on an Illumina HiSeq2000. Concerning the study's data processing: SOAPnuke was used to process the raw data, removing reads that contained adapters or uncalled bases, had a mean Phred below 15, or lacked an exact match to the constant primer or identifier. High-quality paired reads were merged using COPE v1.2.5, and each unique nucleotide sequence was defined as a clonotype. MiTCR v1.1 was used to align the clonotypes against IMGT TRBV, TRBD and TRBJ reference segments. Only V-J combinations with frequency above 0.0001, covering 99% to 99.2% of repertoires, were analysed. The TCS score was defined as F50 (clonal expansion) divided by E x V (chaos), with BLOSUM62-based TCRdist calculated between CDR3 peptides within each V-J. Welch's t-statistics and random forest reduced 514 V-J features to 10 to 15, which were used in a naive Bayes classifier (R e1071). Using fastp at Q25 and MiXCR, TCRdb reprocessed the public reads and kept productive beta chains. All rows with the same CDR3 protein become a single entry with the most common DNA and genes. The V and J calls were not made by the authors but by TCRdb's processing. The sample includes approximately 400,000 distinct CDR3 sequences, with around 14% observed a single time. 12% to 15% of the sample lies in the top ten.

This clonotype has a count of ten or more. Its antigen target is currently unknown. Per-base quality was not reported, and no clone a single base away is much larger than it. Counted from cysteine to phenylalanine, this CDR3 has 15 amino acids. Only the CDR3 portion is preserved as DNA: 45 bases, with reading frame beginning at the first base. Looking up the germline V gene yields CDR1 KGHSH and CDR2 LQKENI. Compared with germline, V lacks 5 bases and J lacks 4 bases; bases without a gene match: 10. The sequence was obtained from a woman aged 18-29 years with Graves' hyperthyroidism. The sample consisted of blood. The rearranged segments are TRBV18 and TRBJ2-5; 7 nucleotides in the junction match TRBD1. The CDR3 is CASSTNRGRLETQYF. The sequenced DNA is TGTGCCAGCTCAACCAACAGGGGACGGCTAGAGACCCAGTACTTC.